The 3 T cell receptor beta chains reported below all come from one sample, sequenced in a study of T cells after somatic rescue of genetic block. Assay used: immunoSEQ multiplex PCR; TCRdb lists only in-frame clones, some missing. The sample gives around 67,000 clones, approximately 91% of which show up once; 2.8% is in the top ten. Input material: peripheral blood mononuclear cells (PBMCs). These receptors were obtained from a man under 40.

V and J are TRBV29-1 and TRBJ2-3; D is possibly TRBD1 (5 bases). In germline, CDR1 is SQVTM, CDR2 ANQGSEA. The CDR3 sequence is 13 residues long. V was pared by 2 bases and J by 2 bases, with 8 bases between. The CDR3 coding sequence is TGCAGCGTTGAAAAGGGGAACACAGATACGCAGTATTTT. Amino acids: CSVEKGNTDTQYF.

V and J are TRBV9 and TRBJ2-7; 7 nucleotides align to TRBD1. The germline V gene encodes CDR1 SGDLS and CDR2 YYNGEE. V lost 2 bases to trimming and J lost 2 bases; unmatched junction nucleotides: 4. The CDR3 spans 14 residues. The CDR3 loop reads CASSVGQDTYEQYF. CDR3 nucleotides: TGTGCCAGCAGCGTCGGACAGGATACCTACGAGCAGTACTTC. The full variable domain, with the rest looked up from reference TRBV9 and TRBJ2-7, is DSGVTQTPKHLITATGQRVTLRCSPRSGDLSVYWYQQSLDQGLQFLIQYYNGEERAKGNILERFSAQQFPDLHSELNLSSLELGDSALYFCASSVGQDTYEQYFGPGTRLTVT.

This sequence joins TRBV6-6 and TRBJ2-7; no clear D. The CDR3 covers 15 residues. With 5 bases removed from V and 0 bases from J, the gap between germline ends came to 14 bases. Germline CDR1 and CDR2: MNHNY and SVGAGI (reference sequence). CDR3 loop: CASSMRVALSYEQYF. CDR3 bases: TGTGCCAGCAGTATGAGAGTGGCCCTCTCCTACGAGCAGTACTTC.